These 10 T cell receptor beta chains came from one sample sequenced in a study of cytomegalovirus exposure and HLA in healthy donors. Primers included in the PCR were 60 Vbeta and 13 Jbeta primers. Sequencing was performed with immunoSEQ multiplex PCR; in TCRdb, only in-frame clones are kept and a portion is missing. The sample lists around 210,000 clones, about 85% seen once, with 0.2% to 0.25% in the top ten. The sequenced material came from PBMCs. The receptors derive from a girl aged 2-10 years in good health and CMV-seronegative.

In its sample, this clone was seen a few times. The gene calls are TRBV7-9 and TRBJ2-7, with D perhaps TRBD1 (6 bases). CDR3 length equals 15 residues. CDR1 SEHNR and CDR2 FQNEAQ come from the germline V gene (reference sequence). Trimming left V 4 bases short and J 5 bases short, with 18 bases between. The CDR3 region is CASSSPPDRFDEQYF. The CDR3 nucleotides are TGTGCCAGCAGCTCCCCCCCCGACAGGTTCGACGAGCAGTACTTC. Looking up the rest from reference TRBV7-9 and TRBJ2-7 gives the full variable domain: DTGVSQNPRHKITKRGQNVTFRCDPISEHNRLYWYRQTLGQGPEFLTYFQNEAQLEKSRLLSDRFSAERPKGSFSTLEIQRTEQGDSAMYLCASSSPPDRFDEQYFGPGTRLTVT.

V gene TRBV5-3 combines with J gene TRBJ1-1, with D possibly TRBD1 on 5 matching bases. TRBV5-3 is filed as an ORF, its function uncertain. V was shortened by 5 bases and J by 1 base, with 15 bases between the two germline ends. The CDR3 loop spans 15 amino acids. The CDR3 nucleotides are TGTGCCAGAAGGACAAGACAGCCCGAGAACACTGAAGCTTTCTTT. It translates to CARRTRQPENTEAFF.

J is TRBJ2-5 and V is TRBV5-1, with 7 bases identical to TRBD2. Trimming cost V 0 bases and J 2 bases; bases outside gene matches: 7. The V gene's germline CDR1 is SGHRS and CDR2 YFSETQ. The CDR3 is 16 residues long. The CDR3 sequence is CASSLGTGGPQETQYF. CDR3 bases: TGCGCCAGCAGCTTGGGGACGGGAGGCCCTCAAGAGACCCAGTACTTC.

CDR3 DNA: TGCAGTGCTAGGGATCGGGGAGAAGCTTTCTTT. Translated, it gives CSARDRGEAFF. J is TRBJ1-1 and V is TRBV20-1; D not resolved. Trimming left V 3 bases short and J 8 bases short, with 10 bases between. CDR1 is DFQATT, CDR2 SNEGSKA, per germline (reference sequence). This CDR3 spans 11 amino acids.

The chain links TRBV2 to TRBJ2-2, with D possibly matching TRBD1 (5 bases). CDR1 and CDR2 from the germline V gene are SNHLY and FYNNEI. The CDR3 is 15 residues long. Trimming cost V 5 bases and J 2 bases, with 12 bases left between them. The CDR3 region has the DNA TGTGCCAGCAGTTACAGGATACCCAACACCGGGGAGCTGTTTTTT. Encoded protein: CASSYRIPNTGELFF. Filled out from reference TRBV2 and TRBJ2-2, the complete variable domain reads EPEVTQTPSHQVTQMGQEVILRCVPISNHLYFYWYRQILGQKVEFLVSFYNNEISEKSEIFDDQFSVERPDGSNFTLKIRSTKLEDSAMYFCASSYRIPNTGELFFGEGSRLTVL.

The V and J genes are TRBV6-5 and TRBJ1-1, with D uncertain. CDR3 length: 13 amino acids. Trimming took off 6 bases at V and 6 bases at J, with 14 bases between the two ends. Germline values: CDR1 MNHEY, CDR2 SVGAGI. The chain's CDR3 is CASSTGPRAEAFF. The CDR3 nucleotides read TGTGCCAGCAGCACCGGGCCGCGGGCTGAAGCTTTCTTT.

V is TRBV19 and J is TRBJ2-7, with TRBD2 matching over 11 bases. This CDR3 is 15 amino acids long. The trim removed 3 bases at V and 2 bases at J, leaving 3 bases unmatched. Germline-derived CDR1 and CDR2 are LNHDA and SQIVND (reference sequence). This CDR3 is CASSIGTSGAYEQYF. CDR3 in DNA: TGTGCCAGTAGTATTGGGACTAGCGGAGCCTACGAGCAGTACTTC. The variable domain in full, with the rest retrieved from reference TRBV19 and TRBJ2-7, is DGGITQSPKYLFRKEGQNVTLSCEQNLNHDAMYWYRQDPGQGLRLIYYSQIVNDFQKGDIAEGYSVSREKKESFPLTVTSAQKNPTAFYLCASSIGTSGAYEQYFGPGTRLTVT.

This clone turned up a few times. The V gene is TRBV20-1, the J gene TRBJ1-4, with TRBD1 as a possible D gene (6 bases). This CDR3 spans 11 amino acids. In germline, CDR1 is DFQATT, CDR2 SNEGSKA (reference sequence). Trimming left V 3 bases short and J 12 bases short, with 11 bases between. Here the CDR3 DNA reads TGCAGTGCTAGGGAAAACAGGGAACTGTTTTTT. Protein product: CSARENRELFF.

The chain links TRBV5-4 to TRBJ2-3; 9 bases line up with TRBD1. There are 17 residues in the CDR3. The germline CDR1 and CDR2 sequences are SGHNT and YYREEE (reference sequence). V shed 3 bases and J 2 bases; nucleotides not matched to a gene: 10. The DNA for the CDR3 is TGTGCCAGCAGCTGGAGGGGACAGGGCCATCTCACAGATACGCAGTATTTT. Its protein product is CASSWRGQGHLTDTQYF.

The V call is TRBV7-8, the J call TRBJ1-6, with D maybe TRBD1 (5 bases). Trimming cost V 6 bases and J 4 bases, with 16 bases left between them. The CDR3 sequence is 16 residues long. Germline-derived CDR1 and CDR2 are SGHVS and FQNEAQ. CDR3 residues: CASRLYPGLYNSPLHF. CDR3 DNA sequence: TGTGCCAGCAGGCTCTATCCGGGACTTTATAATTCACCCCTCCACTTT.